A selection of T cell receptor beta chains follows, all from one sample in a study of cytomegalovirus exposure and HLA in healthy donors. Libraries were prepared by immunoSEQ multiplex PCR; TCRdb keeps only in-frame clonotypes and omits some of them. The sample consists of around 69,000 clones, about 70% of them appearing once. Material for sequencing was PBMCs. Source of these receptors: a woman in her fifties or sixties in good health and CMV-seropositive. Each CDR3 is given with its conserved first and last residue. The D gene is left open where the match is weak.

J: TRBJ2-1
V: TRBV6-5
D: TRBD1
DNA: TGTGCCAGCAGTTACACAGGGGGGTCCTACAATGAGCAGTTCTTC
CDR3: CASSYTGGSYNEQFF

J: TRBJ2-7
V: TRBV7-9
D: .
DNA: TGTGCCAGCAGCGGGAGAAACAGCTACTACGAGCAGTACTTC
CDR3: CASSGRNSYYEQYF

J: TRBJ1-6
V: TRBV18
D: .
DNA: TGTGCCAGCTCACCACTTGCAGGGCCCTATAATTCACCCCTCCACTTT
CDR3: CASSPLAGPYNSPLHF

J: TRBJ1-3
V: TRBV27
D: .
DNA: TGTGCCAGCAGTCCCTCCGGGGGAAACACCATATATTTT
CDR3: CASSPSGGNTIYF

J: TRBJ2-7
V: TRBV5-6
D: TRBD2
DNA: TGTGCCAGCAGCCTTAGGCGGGGGACGGAAGCCTACGAGCAGTACTTC
CDR3: CASSLRRGTEAYEQYF

J: TRBJ2-1
V: TRBV28
D: .
DNA: TGTGCCAGCAGTTTATTTTTGCGGAGCTCCTACAATGAGCAGTTCTTC
CDR3: CASSLFLRSSYNEQFF

J: TRBJ2-7
V: TRBV27
D: .
DNA: TGTGCCAGCAGTTTAAGTCGAGCGGGCCCTTACGAGCAGTACTTC
CDR3: CASSLSRAGPYEQYF

J: TRBJ2-1
V: TRBV7-9
D: TRBD2
DNA: TGTGCCAGCAGCTTAGGTCGCGGGAGGGTCTACAATGAGCAGTTCTTC
CDR3: CASSLGRGRVYNEQFF

J: TRBJ1-2
V: TRBV2
D: TRBD1
DNA: TGTGCCAGCAGTGAATACGGGTCAGGGGGCGGGAGGGATGGCTACACCTTC
CDR3: CASSEYGSGGGRDGYTF

J: TRBJ2-3
V: TRBV6-5
D: .
DNA: TGTGCCAGCAGTCACTCCGGGACTACAGGGGATACGCAGTATTTT
CDR3: CASSHSGTTGDTQYF